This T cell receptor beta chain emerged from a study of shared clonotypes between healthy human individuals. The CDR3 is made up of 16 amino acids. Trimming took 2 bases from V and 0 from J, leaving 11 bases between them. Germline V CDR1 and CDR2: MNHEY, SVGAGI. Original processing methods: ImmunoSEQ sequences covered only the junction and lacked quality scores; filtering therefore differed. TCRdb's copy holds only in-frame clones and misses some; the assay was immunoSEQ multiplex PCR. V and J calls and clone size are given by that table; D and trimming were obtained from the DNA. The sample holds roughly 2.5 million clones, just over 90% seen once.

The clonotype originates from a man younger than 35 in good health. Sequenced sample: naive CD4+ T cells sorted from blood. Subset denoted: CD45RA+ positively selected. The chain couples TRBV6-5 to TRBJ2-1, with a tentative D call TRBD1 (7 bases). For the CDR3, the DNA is TGTGCCAGCAGTTACCGGCGGGACAGCTCCTACAATGAGCAGTTCTTC. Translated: CASSYRRDSSYNEQFF.